The 21 T cell receptor beta chains given below trace back to one sample, sequenced in a study of molecular identifiers for immune sequencing clone quantification. Via MiXCR, TCRdb re-called the PCR reads, giving one row per CDR3 protein. The table has around 320,000 distinct CDR3 sequences, about 23% seen once. The sequenced sample was naive CD8+ T cells from blood, with Jurkat cell RNA spiked in. The subset here: FACS-sorted CD8+CD4-CCR7+CD45RA+ naive T cells. Receptors originate from a human donor in good health. Some libraries in this study had Jurkat cell RNA spiked in.

This clonotype was recorded a few times. The V and J genes are TRBV12-3 or TRBV12-4 and TRBJ2-5, with 8 nucleotides matching TRBD2. With 1 base clipped from V and 5 bases from J, the junction kept 3 bases outside the gene matches. The CDR3 consists of 14 residues. The CDR3 sequence is CASSLGGGPETQYF. Written as DNA, the CDR3 is TGTGCCAGCAGTTTAGGCGGGGGGCCGGAGACCCAGTACTTC.

Many counts were recorded for this clonotype. This chain uses TRBV2 with TRBJ2-3; 15 bases align to TRBD2. Germline-derived CDR1 and CDR2 are SNHLY and FYNNEI. With V trimmed by 7 bases and J by 2 bases, 10 bases remained unmatched. The CDR3 covers 18 residues. The CDR3 loop reads CASKPGLAGGPPTDTQYF. Written as DNA, the CDR3 is TGTGCCAGCAAACCGGGACTAGCGGGGGGCCCTCCCACAGATACGCAGTATTTT.

As regards this clonotype: At one end the junction does not follow the germline gene, possibly because of a read error. The chain uses TRBV24-1 and TRBJ1-2; D unclear. There are 12 residues in the CDR3. CDR1 and CDR2 (germline): KGHDR, SFDVKD. The chain's CDR3 is CATSKDGYCYTF. CDR3 nucleotides: TGTGCCACCAGCAAGGACGGCTATTGCTACACCTTC.

This clonotype showed up just a few times. In DNA, the CDR3 is TGTGCCAGCAGTCTAGGGACAGGGCTGGCTGGAAACACCATATATTTT. Its translation is CASSLGTGLAGNTIYF. This chain uses TRBV12-3 or TRBV12-4 with TRBJ1-3; 9 nucleotides line up with TRBD1. Trimming removed 5 bases from V and 2 bases from J; junction bases left unmatched: 7. The CDR3 sequence is 16 residues long.

This clonotype was found a few times. J is TRBJ2-5 and V is TRBV9; 16 bases fit TRBD2. This CDR3 is built from 19 residues. V lost 4 bases to trimming and J lost 3 bases; unmatched junction nucleotides: 12. The germline CDR1 and CDR2 sequences are SGDLS and YYNGEE. The CDR3 coding sequence is TGTGCCAGCAGCTCGGGACTAGCGGGGGGGCCGCCCGAAGAAGAGACCCAGTACTTC. Its protein product is CASSSGLAGGPPEEETQYF.

The rearrangement uses TRBV7-9 and TRBJ1-1; D remains unclear. The CDR3 is made up of 12 amino acids. V lost 5 bases and J lost 8, with 12 bases in between. Germline V gene lookup returns CDR1 SEHNR and CDR2 FQNEAQ (reference sequence). The DNA for the CDR3 is TGTGCCAGCAGCCCCCCGTTTCGCGAAGCTTTCTTT. Translated: CASSPPFREAFF. Full variable domain (rest looked up from reference TRBV7-9 and TRBJ1-1): DTGVSQNPRHKITKRGQNVTFRCDPISEHNRLYWYRQTLGQGPEFLTYFQNEAQLEKSRLLSDRFSAERPKGSFSTLEIQRTEQGDSAMYLCASSPPFREAFFGQGTRLTVV.

This clonotype was observed at least ten times. The V and J genes are TRBV11-2 and TRBJ2-2; no firm D call. Per germline, CDR1 SGHAT and CDR2 FQNNGV. V was pared by 3 bases and J by 6 bases, with 5 bases between. The length of the CDR3 is 12 residues. The CDR3 here is CASSFGAGELFF. DNA for the CDR3: TGTGCCAGCAGCTTTGGAGCCGGGGAGCTGTTTTTT. Full variable domain (rest looked up from reference TRBV11-2 and TRBJ2-2): EAGVAQSPRYKIIEKRQSVAFWCNPISGHATLYWYQQILGQGPKLLIQFQNNGVVDDSQLPKDRFSAERLKGVDSTLKIQPAKLEDSAVYLCASSFGAGELFFGEGSRLTVL.

In its sample, this clonotype was seen many times. The chain links TRBV2 to TRBJ1-5, with D uncertain. V was trimmed by 1 base and J by 4 bases, leaving 5 bases between them. This CDR3 comprises 13 residues. The germline CDR1 and CDR2 sequences are SNHLY and FYNNEI. The CDR3 region is CASSEVGNQPQHF. In DNA form, the CDR3 reads TGTGCCAGCAGTGAAGTGGGGAATCAGCCCCAGCATTTT.

This clonotype has only a few counts. The rearrangement links TRBV15 to TRBJ1-4; TRBD1 aligns across 8 bases. Unmatched junction bases numbered 4, after V lost 3 bases and J lost 1 base. Per germline, CDR1 LNHNV and CDR2 YYDKDF (reference sequence). The CDR3 totals 16 residues. The CDR3, as DNA: TGTGCCACCAGCAGGAGACAGGGGATAACTAATGAAAAACTGTTTTTT. Its protein product is CATSRRQGITNEKLFF.

Turning to this clonotype: Since a much larger clone is just one base distant, this may be a read error. Because it lacks the conserved phenylalanine or tryptophan at the end, this CDR3 is likely a read error. V and J are TRBV28 and TRBJ2-1; D ambiguous. V lost 2 bases, J lost 0 bases, and 8 bases lay in between. The CDR3 covers 15 residues. The V gene's germline CDR1 is MDHEN and CDR2 SYDVKM. The CDR3 loop is CASSLMGTSYNEQFL. CDR3 in DNA: TGTGCCAGCAGTTTAATGGGAACCTCCTACAATGAGCAGTTCCTC.

Details on this clonotype: A read error may be the cause here, since a much bigger clone is one base away. This chain joins TRBV20-1 and TRBJ2-3; perhaps TRBD2 as D (5 bases). Germline loops: CDR1 DFQATT, CDR2 SNEGSKA (reference sequence). The CDR3 covers 14 residues. DNA for the CDR3: TGCAGTGCTAGGGATAGCGATGACACAGATACGCAGTGTTTT. Its protein product is CSARDSDDTDTQCF.

Regarding this clonotype: Its ends do not fully match the called genes, so a read error is possible. The J gene is TRBJ2-5, the V gene TRBV3-1; no definite D call. Germline CDR1 reads LGHDT; CDR2 reads YNNKEL (reference sequence). This CDR3 has 14 amino acids. The CDR3 sequence: CANSQDRFFETQYF. The CDR3 DNA reads as TGTGCCAACAGCCAAGATAGGTTTTTCGAGACCCAGTACTTC.

This clonotype was seen just once. This may arise from a read error, as a much more abundant clone is one base away. Lacking the conserved final phenylalanine or tryptophan, this CDR3 likely reflects a read error. The V gene is TRBV28, the J gene TRBJ2-5; no firm D call. V was pared by 1 base and J by 10 bases, with 7 bases between. Germline V gene sequence: CDR1 MDHEN, CDR2 SYDVKM. CDR3 length equals 11 residues. CDR3 sequence: CASSLSLLQYS. The CDR3 region has the DNA TGTGCCAGCAGTTTATCCCTCCTCCAGTACTCC.

The CDR3 spells CASSPGPAAEQYF. CDR3 DNA: TGTGCCAGTAGTCCCGGACCAGCGGCCGAGCAGTACTTC. This sequence joins TRBV19 and TRBJ2-7; the D gene is possibly TRBD2 (5 bases). There are 13 residues in the CDR3. Germline lookup yields CDR1 LNHDA and CDR2 SQIVND (reference sequence). V lost 5 bases and J lost 6, with 14 bases in between.

As for this clonotype: One base away lies a much larger clone, so this may be a sequencing read error. The chain is built from TRBV29-1 and TRBJ2-7, with TRBD1 as a possible D gene (6 bases). Germline assignment: CDR1 SQVTM and CDR2 ANQGSEA. The CDR3 contains 13 residues. The CDR3 reads CSVEEDSSYEQSF. DNA of the CDR3: TGCAGCGTTGAGGAGGACAGCTCCTACGAGCAGTCCTTC.

To note about this clonotype: A read error may be the cause here, since a much bigger clone is one base away. The CDR3 sequence: CASSLGTGARADTQYF. As DNA, the CDR3 is TGTGCCAGCAGCTTAGGGACAGGAGCCCGCGCAGATACGCAGTATTTT. V and J are TRBV7-9 and TRBJ2-3; 7 bases line up with TRBD1. V lost 1 base to trimming and J lost 4 bases; unmatched junction nucleotides: 8. The V gene's germline CDR1 is SEHNR and CDR2 FQNEAQ (reference sequence). The CDR3 runs 16 residues.

This clonotype was detected a few times. This rearrangement joins TRBV27 to TRBJ2-5, with D uncertain. Trimming took off 0 bases at V and 5 bases at J, with 10 bases between the two ends. Germline-derived CDR1 and CDR2 are MNHEY and SMNVEV (reference sequence). The CDR3 sequence is 14 residues long. CDR3 residues: CASSLSFREETQYF. The CDR3, as DNA: TGTGCCAGCAGTTTATCGTTTAGAGAGGAGACCCAGTACTTC.

The sample holds many counts of this clonotype. V usage is TRBV20-1 and J usage is TRBJ2-7; D is possibly TRBD1 (6 bases). Germline V lookup: CDR1 DFQATT, CDR2 SNEGSKA (reference sequence). Between the trimmed V and J ends, which lost 5 bases and 0 bases, there was a span of 11 bases. The CDR3 has 13 residues. The CDR3 DNA is TGCAGTGCTCGACAGGACGGCTCCTACGAGCAGTACTTC. Amino acids: CSARQDGSYEQYF.

V usage is TRBV19 and J usage is TRBJ2-3; 11 nucleotides match TRBD2. Germline values: CDR1 LNHDA, CDR2 SQIVND (reference sequence). J gave up 2 bases and V 3 bases, and 7 bases lay outside the gene matches. CDR3 length: 17 amino acids. CDR3 region: CASSMILLAGDTDTQYF. CDR3 DNA: TGTGCCAGTAGTATGATCTTACTAGCGGGGGACACAGATACGCAGTATTTT.

This clonotype came up a few times. The chain employs TRBV6-5 and TRBJ1-3; the match to TRBD1 covers 8 bases. From germline, CDR1 is MNHEY and CDR2 SVGAGI. The V and J ends lost 5 bases and 8 bases, in that order; junction bases with no gene match: 14. The CDR3 consists of 16 residues. CDR3 nucleotide sequence: TGTGCCAGCAGTCGTATCGGGACAGGAATTCCAGACACCATATATTTT. This codes for CASSRIGTGIPDTIYF.

Many counts were recorded for this clonotype. V gene TRBV5-6 combines with J gene TRBJ2-3; D is unclear. The CDR3 spans 13 residues. Between the trimmed V and J ends, which lost 1 base and 5 bases, there was a span of 8 bases. Looked up from germline, CDR1 is SGHDT and CDR2 is YYEEEE. The chain's CDR3 is CASSLMLKDTQYF. CDR3 nucleotides: TGTGCCAGCAGCTTGATGCTTAAAGATACGCAGTATTTT.